This entry concerns a single TCR beta chain. Its antigen is not known. The data were taken from a study of graft-versus-host responses after intestinal transplantation. Produced via immunoSEQ multiplex PCR; TCRdb's table is partial and in-frame only. The data show about 130,000 clones, just over 90% seen once. The germline V and J ends were trimmed by 0 bases and 3 bases, with 11 bases remaining between them. Germline lookup yields CDR1 MGHRA and CDR2 YSYEKL. CDR3 length equals 16 residues. The sample here was unstimulated CD4+ T cells sorted from spleen or lymph node cells, taken before intestinal transplant. This receptor was obtained from a human donor who received an intestinal transplant. The chain carries TRBV4-1 and TRBJ2-2, with no clear D. CDR3 loop: CASSQDMTAYTGELFF. The CDR3 nucleotides read TGCGCCAGCAGCCAAGATATGACGGCGTACACCGGGGAGCTGTTTTTT.